Listed here is a single T cell receptor beta chain. This specimen comes from a study of blood T cell repertoires in COVID-19. Overall study context: Some COVID-19 samples were acute and others convalescent; all came from the United States, Italy and Spain. Nucleic acid was either cDNA or gDNA, and it came from T cells, B-cell-depleted T cells, or PBMCs.

V was clipped by 2 bases and J by 4 bases; unmatched bases: 7. The CDR3 sequence is 16 residues long. Looked up from germline, CDR1 is SGHAT and CDR2 is FQNNGV. Only in-frame clones appear in the TCRdb table, and some are missing; sequencing was by immunoSEQ multiplex PCR. The repertoire includes some 350,000 clones, 75% to 90% of them detected once, and around 4.6% sits in the top ten. The sequence was collected from a man aged 30 to 45 who had recovered from COVID-19. Sequencing was performed on PBMCs or T cells enriched from blood (not recorded which). This chain joins TRBV11-2 and TRBJ2-3, with 9 bases identical to TRBD2. Written as DNA, the CDR3 is TGTGCCAGCAGCTTAAGGTTAGCGGGGGATGCAGATACGCAGTATTTT. It encodes CASSLRLAGDADTQYF.